The 17 T cell receptor beta chains presented below share a single source sample, sequenced in a study of Ad26.COV2.S vaccination and SARS-CoV-2 variants. Treatment specified: over 15 received Ad26.COV2.S at low or high dose, single or two shots; about 5 received placebo; per-sample allocation not given. Specimen acquisition occurred on day 63 following the initial vaccine or placebo injection. Measured with immunoSEQ multiplex PCR; TCRdb has only the in-frame clones, and not every one. The table shows 300,000 to 400,000 clones, with approximately 86% occurring only once. Specimen: peripheral blood, collected in a trial of Ad26.COV2.S vaccine versus placebo. The receptors originated from a person aged 18-65 years who received the Ad26.COV2.S COVID-19 vaccine or a placebo.

The gene calls are TRBV4-1 and TRBJ2-1, with TRBD2 matching over 7 bases. Germline V gene sequence: CDR1 MGHRA, CDR2 YSYEKL. The junction had 13 bases not matched to a gene; V was cut back by 4 bases and J by 7 bases. This CDR3 has 16 amino acids. The CDR3 sequence: CASSPAGRGRENEQFF. CDR3 nucleotides: TGCGCCAGCAGCCCCGCCGGGCGAGGGAGGGAGAATGAGCAGTTCTTC.

V usage is TRBV12-3 or TRBV12-4 and J usage is TRBJ2-5; no definite D call. This CDR3 contains 13 residues. Trimming took off 1 base at V and 2 bases at J, with 5 bases between the two ends. The CDR3 DNA reads as TGTGCCAGCAGTTTAGTGGCTCAAGAGACCCAGTACTTC. Its translation is CASSLVAQETQYF.

The V call is TRBV30, the J call TRBJ2-2; D perhaps matches TRBD1 (5 bases). There are 15 residues in the CDR3. The V end was cut by 0 bases, the J end by 6 bases, with 14 bases between. CDR1 and CDR2 from the germline V gene are GTSNPN and SVGIG (reference sequence). CDR3 protein: CAWSVLDTSAGELFF. CDR3 bases: TGTGCCTGGAGTGTATTGGACACCTCGGCCGGGGAGCTGTTTTTT.

V is TRBV27 and J is TRBJ1-2; no firm D call. Germline lookup yields CDR1 MNHEY and CDR2 SMNVEV (reference sequence). CDR3 size: 13 residues. Trimming pared 8 bases from V and 4 bases from J, leaving 14 bases between. CDR3 sequence reads: CASGPRSGYGYTF. CDR3 nucleotides: TGTGCCAGCGGGCCCCGCTCCGGCTATGGCTACACCTTC.

The DNA of the CDR3 is TGTGCCAGCAGCCCGACAGGGTCAGATACGCAGTATTTT. Encoded protein: CASSPTGSDTQYF. The chain has TRBV11-2 and TRBJ2-3; TRBD1 agrees at 7 bases. From germline, CDR1 is SGHAT and CDR2 FQNNGV. The CDR3 is 13 residues long. V lost 5 bases and J lost 4; bases outside the gene matches: 3.

CDR3 in DNA: TGTGCCAGCAGCCAAGATAACAGGGCGGACTACGAGCAGTACTTC. Translating gives CASSQDNRADYEQYF. The chain employs TRBV3-1 (or the pseudogene TRBV3-2) and TRBJ2-7; D is possibly TRBD1 (6 bases). The CDR3 has 15 amino acids. Germline CDR1 reads LGHDT; CDR2 reads YNNKEL (reference sequence). V lost 0 bases, J lost 3 bases, and 12 bases lay in between.

V and J are TRBV21-1 and TRBJ2-7; the table names TRBD1, a call not compared with the DNA. TRBV21-1 corresponds to a pseudogene. The CDR3 is made up of 15 amino acids. CDR3 loop: CASSKNGDRVDEQYF. In DNA form, the CDR3 reads TGTGCCAGCAGCAAAAACGGAGACAGGGTGGACGAGCAGTACTTC.

The chain employs TRBV5-4 and TRBJ2-7, with 8 bases matching TRBD2. The V segment lost 0 bases and the J segment 5 bases; nucleotides outside the gene matches: 10. This CDR3 is built from 16 residues. Germline CDR1 reads SGHNT; CDR2 reads YYREEE (reference sequence). In DNA form, the CDR3 reads TGTGCCAGCAGCTTGGCTCACCGGGAGGGCCGGAACGAGCAGTACTTC. Amino acids: CASSLAHREGRNEQYF.

In its sample, this clone was seen once. This sequence joins TRBV4-2 and TRBJ1-1; TRBD1 is a possible D gene (5 bases). The ends were cut back, 0 bases at V and 2 bases at J, with 16 bases in the middle. In germline, CDR1 is LGHNA, CDR2 YNFKEQ. This CDR3 has 17 residues. The CDR3 DNA follows: TGTGCCAGCAGCCAAGACGGGGGGGGATTCCCAAACACTGAAGCTTTCTTT. Translated, it gives CASSQDGGGFPNTEAFF.

The rearrangement joins TRBV5-1 to TRBJ1-2, with 12 bases aligning to TRBD1. The CDR3 totals 15 residues. Germline CDR1 reads SGHRS; CDR2 reads YFSETQ. V gave up 4 bases and J gave up 8 bases; unmatched junction bases: 9. This CDR3 reads CASSNQGQGAVGYTF. The CDR3, as DNA: TGCGCCAGCAGCAACCAGGGACAGGGGGCGGTCGGCTACACCTTC.

V and J are TRBV28 and TRBJ2-7; TRBD2 matches at 12 bases. Germline loops: CDR1 MDHEN, CDR2 SYDVKM. The CDR3 sequence is 15 residues long. V shed 4 bases, J shed 6 bases, and the junction held 7 bases outside the gene matches. CDR3: CASSSRLAGVREQYF. CDR3 DNA sequence: TGTGCCAGCAGTTCCCGACTAGCGGGAGTCCGCGAGCAGTACTTC.

This chain uses TRBV4-1 with TRBJ1-1; no definite D call. This CDR3 has 15 amino acids. Trimming stripped 1 base from V and 1 base from J, with 10 bases between. Germline CDR1 reads MGHRA; CDR2 reads YSYEKL. The CDR3 region has the DNA TGCGCCAGCAGCCAAGTCGCGGCGGAGAACACTGAAGCTTTCTTT. Translated, it gives CASSQVAAENTEAFF.

This clone was observed a single time. V and J are TRBV7-2 and TRBJ2-1; 12 bases agree with TRBD1. The CDR3 totals 15 residues. CDR1 SGHTA and CDR2 FQGNSA come from the germline V gene. Losses at the gene ends were 3 bases for V and 8 bases for J; bases not matched to a gene: 5. The CDR3 coding sequence is TGTGCCAGCAGCTTGGGACAGGGGGCGTCAGATGAGCAGTTCTTC. It codes for CASSLGQGASDEQFF.

This chain connects TRBV3-1 (or the pseudogene TRBV3-2) to TRBJ1-4; D remains unclear. Trimming removed 3 bases at V and 8 bases at J, with 16 bases between. The CDR3 spans 15 residues. Germline assignment: CDR1 LGHDT and CDR2 YNNKEL (reference sequence). CDR3 region: CASSQGRARREKLFF. CDR3 sequence (DNA): TGTGCCAGCAGCCAGGGCCGGGCCCGTCGCGAAAAACTGTTTTTT.

V gene TRBV4-1 combines with J gene TRBJ2-7, with a tentative D call TRBD2 (5 bases). Germline CDR1 and CDR2: MGHRA and YSYEKL. The CDR3 sequence is 11 residues long. V lost 4 bases and J lost 7, with 8 bases in between. CDR3: CASSLSGEQYF. The CDR3 coding sequence is TGCGCCAGCAGCCTTTCGGGGGAGCAGTACTTC.

This clone was observed once. This chain uses TRBV11-2 with TRBJ1-1, with D maybe TRBD1 (5 bases). This CDR3 region has 15 residues. V lost 3 bases to trimming and J lost 0 bases, with 11 bases between them. Germline CDR1 SGHAT, CDR2 FQNNGV. CDR3 DNA sequence: TGTGCCAGCAGCTTGACGGGGGTCATGAACACTGAAGCTTTCTTT. Its protein is CASSLTGVMNTEAFF.

Concerning this clone: Other DNA variants within this sample encode the same CDR3. The chain carries TRBV5-6 and TRBJ2-3; D is uncertain. This CDR3 is 12 amino acids long. Germline loops: CDR1 SGHDT, CDR2 YYEEEE. V was clipped by 0 bases and J by 6 bases, with 5 bases between them. CDR3 nucleotides: TGTGCCAGCAGCTTGGTTAGTGATACGCAGTATTTT. Residues: CASSLVSDTQYF. Full variable domain (rest looked up from reference TRBV5-6 and TRBJ2-3): DAGVTQSPTHLIKTRGQQVTLRCSPKSGHDTVSWYQQALGQGPQFIFQYYEEEERQRGNFPDRFSGHQFPNYSSELNVNALLLGDSALYLCASSLVSDTQYFGPGTRLTVL.